The following is a T cell receptor beta chain sequence with its context. Its specificity is not known. The data are from a study of shared clonotypes between healthy human individuals. The table came from immunoSEQ multiplex PCR; TCRdb's copy has only in-frame clones and leaves some out. The repertoire holds nearly 500,000 clones, 75% to 85% seen once, with 10% to 15% in the top ten. Overall study results and limits: The represented genetic and exposure-history diversity was limited by the small number of donors.

V lost 0 bases and J 15 bases, leaving 15 bases between the germline ends. Per germline, CDR1 MNHEY and CDR2 SMNVEV (reference sequence). The CDR3 has 13 amino acids. The specimen was PBMCs. The chain employs TRBV27 and TRBJ2-1; D is undetermined. The sequence came from a woman aged 40 to 49 in good health. Some clones in this sample may be carry-over from other donors' samples. This chain's CDR3 is CASSLSGRPDLFF. DNA of the CDR3: TGTGCCAGCAGTTTATCGGGCAGGCCCGACCTGTTCTTC.